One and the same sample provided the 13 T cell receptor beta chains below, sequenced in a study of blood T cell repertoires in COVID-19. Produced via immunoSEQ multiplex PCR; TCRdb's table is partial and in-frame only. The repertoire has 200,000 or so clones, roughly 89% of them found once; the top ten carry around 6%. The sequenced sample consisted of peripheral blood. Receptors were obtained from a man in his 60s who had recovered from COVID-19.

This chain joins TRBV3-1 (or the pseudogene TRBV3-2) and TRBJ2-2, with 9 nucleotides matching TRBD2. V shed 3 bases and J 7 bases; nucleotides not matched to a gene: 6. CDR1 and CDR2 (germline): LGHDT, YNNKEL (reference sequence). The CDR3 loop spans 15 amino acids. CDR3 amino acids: CASSQRGGRGGELFF. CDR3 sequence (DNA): TGTGCCAGCAGCCAGCGGGGGGGCCGTGGCGGGGAGCTGTTTTTT.

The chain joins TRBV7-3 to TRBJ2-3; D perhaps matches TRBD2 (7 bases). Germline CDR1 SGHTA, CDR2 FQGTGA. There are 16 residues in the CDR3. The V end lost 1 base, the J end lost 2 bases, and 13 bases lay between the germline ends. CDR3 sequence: CASSLIRGANTDTQYF. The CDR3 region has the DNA TGTGCCAGCAGCTTAATACGGGGGGCCAACACAGATACGCAGTATTTT.

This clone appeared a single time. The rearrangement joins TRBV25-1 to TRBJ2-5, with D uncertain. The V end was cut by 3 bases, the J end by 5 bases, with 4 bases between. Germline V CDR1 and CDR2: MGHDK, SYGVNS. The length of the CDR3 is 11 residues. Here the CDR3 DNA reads TGTGCCAGCAGTGATGAGGAGACCCAGTACTTC. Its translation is CASSDEETQYF.

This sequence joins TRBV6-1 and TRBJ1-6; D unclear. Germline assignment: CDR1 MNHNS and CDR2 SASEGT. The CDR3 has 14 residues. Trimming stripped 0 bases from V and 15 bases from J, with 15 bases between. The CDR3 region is CASSEALRQRRLHF. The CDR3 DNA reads TGTGCCAGCAGTGAAGCGCTTAGGCAGCGTCGCCTCCACTTT.

CDR3 loop: CSVDDRDGRGYTF. The CDR3 DNA sequence: TGCAGCGTAGATGACAGAGACGGACGTGGCTACACCTTC. V and J are TRBV29-1 and TRBJ1-2; D may be TRBD1 (5 bases). The ends were cut back, 6 bases at V and 7 bases at J, with 18 bases in the middle. This CDR3 is 13 amino acids long. CDR1 SQVTM and CDR2 ANQGSEA come from the germline V gene.

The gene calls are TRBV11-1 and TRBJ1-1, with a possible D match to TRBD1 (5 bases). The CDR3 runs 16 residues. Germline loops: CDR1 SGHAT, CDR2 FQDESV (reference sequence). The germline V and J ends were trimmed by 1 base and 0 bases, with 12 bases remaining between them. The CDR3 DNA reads TGTGCCAGCAGCTTAGGAAGGGGCAGCCTGAACACTGAAGCTTTCTTT. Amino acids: CASSLGRGSLNTEAFF.

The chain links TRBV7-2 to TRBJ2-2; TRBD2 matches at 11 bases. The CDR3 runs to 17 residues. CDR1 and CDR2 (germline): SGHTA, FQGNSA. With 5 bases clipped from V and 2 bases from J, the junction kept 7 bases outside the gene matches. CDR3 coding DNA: TGTGCCAGCAGCCCCCGAGGGACTAGCGGAAACACCGGGGAGCTGTTTTTT. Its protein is CASSPRGTSGNTGELFF.

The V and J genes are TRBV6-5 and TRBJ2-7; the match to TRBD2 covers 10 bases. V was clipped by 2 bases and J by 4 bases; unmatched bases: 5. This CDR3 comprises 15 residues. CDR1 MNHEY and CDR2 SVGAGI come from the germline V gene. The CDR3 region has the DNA TGTGCCAGCAGTTACGCCCTAGCGGGAGCGTACGAGCAGTACTTC. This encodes CASSYALAGAYEQYF.

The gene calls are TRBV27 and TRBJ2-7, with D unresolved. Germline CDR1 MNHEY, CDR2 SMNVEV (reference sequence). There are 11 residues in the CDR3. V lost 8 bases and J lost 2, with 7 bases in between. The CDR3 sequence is CASSSPYEQYF. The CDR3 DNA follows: TGTGCCAGCTCGAGCCCCTACGAGCAGTACTTC.

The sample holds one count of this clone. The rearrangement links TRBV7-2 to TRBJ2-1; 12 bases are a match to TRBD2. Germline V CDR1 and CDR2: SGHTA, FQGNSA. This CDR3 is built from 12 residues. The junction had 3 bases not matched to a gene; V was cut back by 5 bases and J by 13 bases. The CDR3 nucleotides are TGTGCCAGCAGCCCTGGACTAGCGGGACAGTTCTTC. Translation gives CASSPGLAGQFF.

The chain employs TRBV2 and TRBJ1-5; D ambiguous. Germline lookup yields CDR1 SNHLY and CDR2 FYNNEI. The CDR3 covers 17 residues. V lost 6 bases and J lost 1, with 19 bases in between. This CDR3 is CASSYTRRTGSNQPQHF. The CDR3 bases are TGTGCCAGCAGCTACACTAGGCGGACCGGAAGCAATCAGCCCCAGCATTTT.

The CDR3 DNA follows: TGTGCCCACTCAGGGGGACCGCTCTCCTACGAGCAGTACTTC. As protein: CAHSGGPLSYEQYF. The V and J genes are TRBV5-3 and TRBJ2-7; TRBD1 matches at 7 bases. TRBV5-3 is annotated as an ORF whose role is uncertain. V gave up 10 bases and J gave up 0 bases; unmatched junction bases: 10. The CDR3 extends over 14 amino acids.

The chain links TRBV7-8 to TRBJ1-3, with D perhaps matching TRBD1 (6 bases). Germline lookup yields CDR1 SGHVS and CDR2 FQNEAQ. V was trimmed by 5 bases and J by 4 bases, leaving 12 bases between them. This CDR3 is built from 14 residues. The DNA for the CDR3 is TGTGCCAGCAGCGGAGACAGGAGAGGAAACACCATATATTTT. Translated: CASSGDRRGNTIYF.